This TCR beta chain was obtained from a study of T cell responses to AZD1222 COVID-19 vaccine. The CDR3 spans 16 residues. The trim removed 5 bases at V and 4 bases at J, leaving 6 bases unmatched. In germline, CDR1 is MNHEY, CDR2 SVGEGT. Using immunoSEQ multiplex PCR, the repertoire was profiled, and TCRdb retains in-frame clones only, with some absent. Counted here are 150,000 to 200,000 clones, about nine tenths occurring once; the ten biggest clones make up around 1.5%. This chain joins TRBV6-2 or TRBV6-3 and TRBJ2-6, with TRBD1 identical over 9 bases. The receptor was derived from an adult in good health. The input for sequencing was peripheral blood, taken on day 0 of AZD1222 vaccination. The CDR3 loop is CASSPQGASGANVLTF. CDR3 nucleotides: TGTGCCAGCAGTCCACAGGGGGCGTCAGGGGCCAACGTCCTGACTTTC.